The clone carrying this T cell receptor (beta chain) was detected only a few times. Antigen: not known. Measured with immunoSEQ multiplex PCR; TCRdb has only the in-frame clones, and not every one. The repertoire consists of under 3,500 clones, with 55% occurring once and the leading ten covering around 40%. The data stem from a study of siplizumab effects on memory and regulatory T cells. Losses at the gene ends were 4 bases for V and 7 bases for J; bases not matched to a gene: 12. The CDR3 length is 16 residues. CDR1 and CDR2 from the germline V gene are MNHEY and SMNVEV (reference sequence). A roughly six-day coculture at 37°C was performed with the mixed lymphocyte reaction cells.

The rearrangement links TRBV27 to TRBJ2-7; 11 nucleotides line up with TRBD2. The TCR sequence derives from a human donor in good health; the cells came from an allogeneic mixed lymphocyte reaction. Some clones in this sample may be carry-over from other donors' samples. The sequenced sample was CFSE-low (dividing) CD8+ T cells sorted from an allogeneic mixed lymphocyte reaction. In nucleotides, the CDR3 is TGTGCCAGCAGTTCCGGGACTAGCGGTACCTATTGGGAGCAGTACTTC. This sequence encodes CASSSGTSGTYWEQYF.